The 9 T cell receptor beta chains presented below share a single source sample, sequenced in a study of blood T cells in healthy people across ages. The authors ran a second PCR of about 7 to 12 cycles using a sample-barcoded 5' primer and a J-beta primer mix. TCRdb used MiXCR to reprocess the 5' RACE reads, holding one entry per CDR3 protein. Of about 1,500,000 distinct CDR3 sequences listed, roughly 27% were seen once; the top ten hold about 7.7%. The sample consisted of blood. Receptor source: a woman in her twenties or thirties in good health.

There are a few counts of this clonotype. The chain links TRBV11-2 to TRBJ2-7, with 14 bases identical to TRBD2. The length of the CDR3 is 17 residues. V was pared by 5 bases and J by 3 bases, with 9 bases of the junction left unmatched. Germline lookup yields CDR1 SGHAT and CDR2 FQNNGV. The CDR3 DNA sequence: TGTGCCAGCAGCCACTACCCCGGGACTAGCGGGAGCTACGAGCAGTACTTC. This codes for CASSHYPGTSGSYEQYF.

The table lists this clonotype with a few counts. This chain links TRBV15 with TRBJ2-5, with TRBD2 as a possible D gene (6 bases). V was cut by 5 bases and J by 5 bases, with 18 bases left in between. The CDR3 loop spans 15 amino acids. Germline V gene sequence: CDR1 LNHNV, CDR2 YYDKDF (reference sequence). The CDR3 bases are TGTGCCACCAGCGTAGGCGGGGAAGGTTCCGAGACCCAGTACTTC. Its protein product is CATSVGGEGSETQYF.

This clonotype appeared a few times. The chain uses TRBV20-1 and TRBJ2-3; D is unresolved. The CDR3 sequence is 13 residues long. Germline V gene lookup returns CDR1 DFQATT and CDR2 SNEGSKA (reference sequence). V was shortened by 0 bases and J by 2 bases, with 6 bases between the two germline ends. The CDR3 is CSARDPDTDTQYF. In nucleotides, the CDR3 is TGCAGTGCTAGAGACCCAGACACAGATACGCAGTATTTT.

This clonotype was picked up many times. The chain recombines TRBV5-1 with TRBJ2-7, with TRBD2 identical over 9 bases. V trimming: 4 bases; J trimming: 0 bases; junction bases outside the gene matches: 5. Germline CDR1 and CDR2: SGHRS and YFSETQ. The CDR3 consists of 15 residues. The CDR3 spells CASSPQREVSYEQYF. CDR3 nucleotides: TGCGCCAGCAGCCCCCAGCGGGAGGTCTCCTACGAGCAGTACTTC.

The table lists this clonotype with many counts. This chain uses TRBV7-9 with TRBJ2-1, with D unresolved. Germline CDR1 SEHNR, CDR2 FQNEAQ (reference sequence). The CDR3 has 12 residues. Trimming took 1 base from V and 8 from J, leaving 6 bases between them. For the CDR3, the DNA is TGTGCCAGCAGCTTAGGGGATTATGAGCAGTTCTTC. Protein product: CASSLGDYEQFF.

The gene calls are TRBV6-6 and TRBJ1-1; 7 bases agree with TRBD1. The CDR3 contains 15 residues. The J segment lost 11 bases and the V segment lost 7 bases, leaving 19 bases of the junction unmatched. CDR1 and CDR2 (germline): MNHNY, SVGAGI (reference sequence). The CDR3 spells CASTDTTGTLIEAFF. DNA for the CDR3: TGTGCCAGCACCGACACGACAGGGACACTGATCGAGGCTTTCTTT.

This clonotype was seen only a few times. This sequence joins TRBV5-1 and TRBJ2-1; D not certain. Looked up from germline, CDR1 is SGHRS and CDR2 is YFSETQ. Deletions cut 3 bases from V and 9 bases from J, with 13 bases between. This CDR3 has 13 residues. CDR3 DNA: TGCGCCAGCAGCTCCCCCCCCGGAATTGAGCAGTTCTTC. Translating it yields CASSSPPGIEQFF. Full variable domain (missing parts from reference TRBV5-1 and TRBJ2-1): KAGVTQTPRYLIKTRGQQVTLSCSPISGHRSVSWYQQTPGQGLQFLFEYFSETQRNKGNFPGRFSGRQFSNSRSEMNVSTLELGDSALYLCASSSPPGIEQFFGPGTRLTVL.

This chain uses TRBV5-6 with TRBJ1-2; D is ambiguous. The CDR3 length is 13 residues. Germline CDR1 SGHDT, CDR2 YYEEEE. Trimming stripped 0 bases from V and 6 bases from J, with 9 bases between. The CDR3 spells CASSLVAPDGYTF. The CDR3 coding sequence is TGTGCCAGCAGCTTGGTGGCCCCCGATGGCTACACCTTC.

The sample holds many counts of this clonotype. This sequence joins TRBV10-3 and TRBJ2-7; the match to TRBD2 covers 13 bases. With 6 bases clipped from V and 7 bases from J, the junction kept 6 bases outside the gene matches. The CDR3 consists of 14 residues. Germline CDR1 ENHRY, CDR2 SYGVKD. CDR3 bases: TGTGCCATCAGATCCGGGACTAGCGGGATTGAGCAGTACTTC. The encoded protein is CAIRSGTSGIEQYF.